Described below is a single T cell receptor beta chain sequence and its context. Its antigen is currently unknown. Germline V gene sequence: CDR1 LNHDA, CDR2 SQIVND (reference sequence). The CDR3 length is 12 residues. V was trimmed by 7 bases and J by 8 bases, leaving 14 bases between them. The data were obtained in a study of cytomegalovirus exposure and HLA in healthy donors. Study findings and constraints: Later analysis identified 16,000 or so TCR beta sequences associated with HLA alleles, using a false discovery rate threshold of 0.05. An Asian-associated ancestry cluster reportedly showed fewer N-insertions than the approximately 700-donor mean in a later analysis.

The PCR made use of 60 Vbeta and 13 Jbeta primers. Here immunoSEQ multiplex PCR was the method, and the copy in TCRdb shows in-frame clones only, minus some. The data contain approximately 210,000 clones, approximately 87% of them singletons. Sample: PBMCs. This chain uses TRBV19 with TRBJ1-2; a possible D gene is TRBD1 (5 bases). This clonotype was sampled from a man aged 25-40 years in good health and CMV-seronegative. CDR3 region: CASTRQGLGYTF. CDR3 nucleotide sequence: TGTGCCAGTACCCGGCAGGGACTGGGCTACACCTTC.